This T cell receptor beta chain was sequenced for a study of blood T cell repertoires in COVID-19. The CDR3 loop spans 11 amino acids. Assay: immunoSEQ multiplex PCR; the TCRdb copy retains only in-frame clones and omits some. The sample contains approximately 200,000 clones, about 82% of which appear only once. The J gene is TRBJ2-7, the V gene TRBV21-1; the table's D call of TRBD1 was not tested on the DNA. TRBV21-1 is a listed pseudogene. The TCR sequence derives from a woman in her 30s who had recovered from COVID-19. Sequencing input: PBMCs or T cells enriched from blood (not recorded which). CDR3 coding DNA: TGTGCCAGCAGCAAAGAGGGGGAGCAGTACTTC. It encodes CASSKEGEQYF.